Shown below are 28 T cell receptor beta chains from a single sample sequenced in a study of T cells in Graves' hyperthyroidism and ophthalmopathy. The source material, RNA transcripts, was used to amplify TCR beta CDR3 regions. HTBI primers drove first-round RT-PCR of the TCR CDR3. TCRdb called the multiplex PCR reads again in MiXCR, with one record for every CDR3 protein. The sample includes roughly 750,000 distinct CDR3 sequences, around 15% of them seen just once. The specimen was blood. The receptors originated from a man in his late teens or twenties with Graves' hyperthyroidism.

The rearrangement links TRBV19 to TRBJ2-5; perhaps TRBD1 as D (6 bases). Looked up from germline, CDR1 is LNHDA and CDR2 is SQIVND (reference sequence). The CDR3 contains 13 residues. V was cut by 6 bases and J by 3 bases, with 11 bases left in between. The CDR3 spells CASRVRGEETQYF. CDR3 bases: TGTGCCAGTAGGGTCAGGGGTGAAGAGACCCAGTACTTC.

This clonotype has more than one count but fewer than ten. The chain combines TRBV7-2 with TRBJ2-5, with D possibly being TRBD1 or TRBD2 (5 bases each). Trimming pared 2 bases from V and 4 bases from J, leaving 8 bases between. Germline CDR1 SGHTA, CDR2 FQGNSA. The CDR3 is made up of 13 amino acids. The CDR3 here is CASSLMRGETQYF. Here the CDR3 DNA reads TGTGCCAGCAGCTTAATGAGGGGAGAGACCCAGTACTTC.

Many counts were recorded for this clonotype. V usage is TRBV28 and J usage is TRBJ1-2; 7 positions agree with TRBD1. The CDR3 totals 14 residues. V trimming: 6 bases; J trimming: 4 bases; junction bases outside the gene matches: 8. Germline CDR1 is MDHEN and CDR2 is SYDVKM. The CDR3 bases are TGTGCCAGCAGCCCCGGACAGGTGTCCTATGGCTACACCTTC. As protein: CASSPGQVSYGYTF.

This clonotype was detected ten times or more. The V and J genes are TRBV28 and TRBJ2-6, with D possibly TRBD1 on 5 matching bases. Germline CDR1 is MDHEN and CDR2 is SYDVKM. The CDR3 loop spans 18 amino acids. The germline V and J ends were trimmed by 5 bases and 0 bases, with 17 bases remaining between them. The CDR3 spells CASSPWTRSYSGANVLTF. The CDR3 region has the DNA TGTGCCAGCAGTCCTTGGACAAGGAGCTACTCTGGGGCCAACGTCCTGACTTTC.

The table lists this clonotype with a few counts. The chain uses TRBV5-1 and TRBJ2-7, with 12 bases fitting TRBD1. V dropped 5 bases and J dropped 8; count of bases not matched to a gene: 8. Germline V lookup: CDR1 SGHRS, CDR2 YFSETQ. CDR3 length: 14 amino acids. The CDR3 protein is CASSSRGTGGQQYF. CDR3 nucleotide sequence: TGCGCCAGCAGTTCCCGTGGGACAGGGGGCCAGCAGTACTTC.

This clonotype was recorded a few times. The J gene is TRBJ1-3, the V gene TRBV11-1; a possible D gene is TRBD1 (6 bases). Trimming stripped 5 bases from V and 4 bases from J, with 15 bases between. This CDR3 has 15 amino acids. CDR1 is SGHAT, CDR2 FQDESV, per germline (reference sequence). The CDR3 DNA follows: TGTGCCAGCAGCCCGTACGGGACATCGGGAAACACCATATATTTT. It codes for CASSPYGTSGNTIYF.

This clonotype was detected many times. The CDR3 reads CASSEFAGASSTEAFF. As DNA, the CDR3 is TGTGCCAGCAGCGAATTCGCAGGGGCGTCGAGCACTGAAGCTTTCTTT. The chain uses TRBV7-3 and TRBJ1-1, with D perhaps matching TRBD1 (6 bases). V was trimmed by 5 bases and J by 4 bases, leaving 20 bases between them. Germline V CDR1 and CDR2: SGHTA, FQGTGA. This CDR3 is built from 16 residues.

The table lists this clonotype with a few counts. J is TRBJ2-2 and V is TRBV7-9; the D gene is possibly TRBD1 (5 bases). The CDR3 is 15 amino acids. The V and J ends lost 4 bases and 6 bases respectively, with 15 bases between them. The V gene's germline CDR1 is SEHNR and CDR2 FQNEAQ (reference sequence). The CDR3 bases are TGTGCCAGCAGCTCGACCCCCGACAGCCCCGGGGAGCTGTTTTTT. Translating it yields CASSSTPDSPGELFF.

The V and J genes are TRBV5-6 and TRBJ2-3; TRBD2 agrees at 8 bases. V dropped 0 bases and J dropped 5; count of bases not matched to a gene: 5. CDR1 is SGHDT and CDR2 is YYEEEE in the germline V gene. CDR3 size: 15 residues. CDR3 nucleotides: TGTGCCAGCAGCTTGGGGGAAGCGGGAGTAGATACGCAGTATTTT. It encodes CASSLGEAGVDTQYF.

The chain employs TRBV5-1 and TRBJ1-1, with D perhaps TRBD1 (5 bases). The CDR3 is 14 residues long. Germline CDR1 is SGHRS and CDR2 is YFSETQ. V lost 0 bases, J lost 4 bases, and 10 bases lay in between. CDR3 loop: CASSLESQGTEAFF. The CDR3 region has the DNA TGCGCCAGCAGCTTGGAAAGCCAGGGCACTGAAGCTTTCTTT.

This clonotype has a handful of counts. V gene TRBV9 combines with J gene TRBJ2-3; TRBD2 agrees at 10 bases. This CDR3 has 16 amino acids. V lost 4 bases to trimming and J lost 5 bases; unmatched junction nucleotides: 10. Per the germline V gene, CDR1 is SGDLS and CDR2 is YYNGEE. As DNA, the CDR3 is TGTGCCAGCAGCCCTTTGAGCGGGAGGGCCGTAGATACGCAGTATTTT. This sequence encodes CASSPLSGRAVDTQYF.

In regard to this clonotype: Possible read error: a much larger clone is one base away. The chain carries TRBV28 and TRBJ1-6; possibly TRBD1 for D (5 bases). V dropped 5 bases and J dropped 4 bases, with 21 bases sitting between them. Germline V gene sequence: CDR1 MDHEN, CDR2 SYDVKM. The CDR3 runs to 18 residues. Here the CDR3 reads CASSPPPTVDPYNSPLHF. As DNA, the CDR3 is TGTGCCAGCAGTCCTCCTCCGACAGTGGACCCTTATAATTCACCCCTCCACTTT.

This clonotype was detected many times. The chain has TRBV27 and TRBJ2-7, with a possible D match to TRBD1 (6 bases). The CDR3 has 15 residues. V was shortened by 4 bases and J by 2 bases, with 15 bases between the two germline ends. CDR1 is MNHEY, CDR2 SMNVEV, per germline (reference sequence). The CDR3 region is CASSYLGQPPYEQYF. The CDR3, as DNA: TGTGCCAGCAGTTACCTTGGACAGCCTCCCTACGAGCAGTACTTC.

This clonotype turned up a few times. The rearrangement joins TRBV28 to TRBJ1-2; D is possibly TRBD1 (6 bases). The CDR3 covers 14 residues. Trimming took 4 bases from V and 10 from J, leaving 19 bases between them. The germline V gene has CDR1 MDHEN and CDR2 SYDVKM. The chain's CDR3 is CASSYISGTLTYTF. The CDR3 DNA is TGTGCCAGCAGTTACATCTCCGGGACACTCACCTACACCTTC.

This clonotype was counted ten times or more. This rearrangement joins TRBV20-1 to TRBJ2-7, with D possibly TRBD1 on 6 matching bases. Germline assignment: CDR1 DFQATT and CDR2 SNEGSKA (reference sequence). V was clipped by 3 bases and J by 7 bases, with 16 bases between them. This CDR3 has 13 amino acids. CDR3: CSASFTPQGEQYF. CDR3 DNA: TGCAGTGCTAGTTTCACCCCTCAGGGGGAGCAGTACTTC.

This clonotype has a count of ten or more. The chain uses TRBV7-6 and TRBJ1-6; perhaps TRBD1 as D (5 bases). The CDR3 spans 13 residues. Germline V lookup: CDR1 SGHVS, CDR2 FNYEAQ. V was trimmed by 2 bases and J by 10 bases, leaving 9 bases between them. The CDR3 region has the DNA TGTGCCAGCAGCTTATTTCAGGGCTCACCCCTCCACTTT. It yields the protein CASSLFQGSPLHF.

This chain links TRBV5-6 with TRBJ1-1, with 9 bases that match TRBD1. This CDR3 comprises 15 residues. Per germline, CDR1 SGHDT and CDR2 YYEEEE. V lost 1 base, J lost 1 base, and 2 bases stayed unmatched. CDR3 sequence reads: CASSLMDRGNTEAFF. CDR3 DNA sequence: TGTGCCAGCAGCTTGATGGACAGGGGGAACACTGAAGCTTTCTTT.

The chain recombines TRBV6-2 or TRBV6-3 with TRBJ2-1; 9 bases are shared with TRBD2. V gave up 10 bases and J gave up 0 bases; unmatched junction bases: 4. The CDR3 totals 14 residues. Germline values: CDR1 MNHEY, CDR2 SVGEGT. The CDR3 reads CATFSGGSYNEQFF. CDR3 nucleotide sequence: TGTGCCACCTTTAGCGGGGGCTCCTACAATGAGCAGTTCTTC.

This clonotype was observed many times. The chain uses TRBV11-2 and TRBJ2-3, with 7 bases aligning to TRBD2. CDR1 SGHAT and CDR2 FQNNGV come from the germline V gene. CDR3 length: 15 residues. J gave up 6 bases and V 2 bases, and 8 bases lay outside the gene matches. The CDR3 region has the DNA TGTGCCAGCAGCTTATTGGGCGGGAGAATGGATACGCAGTATTTT. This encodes CASSLLGGRMDTQYF.

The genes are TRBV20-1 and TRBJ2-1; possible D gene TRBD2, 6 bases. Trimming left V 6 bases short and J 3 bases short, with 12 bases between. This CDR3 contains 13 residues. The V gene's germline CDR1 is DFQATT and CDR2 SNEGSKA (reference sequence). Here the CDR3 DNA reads TGCAGTGCCGGGAGCGGTTACTACAATGAGCAGTTCTTC. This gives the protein CSAGSGYYNEQFF.

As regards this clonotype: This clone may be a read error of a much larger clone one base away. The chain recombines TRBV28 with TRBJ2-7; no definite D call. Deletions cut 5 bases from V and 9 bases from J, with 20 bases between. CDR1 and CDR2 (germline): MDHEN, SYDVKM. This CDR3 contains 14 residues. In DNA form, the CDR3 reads TGTGCCAGCAGTCGACCTCATCGGGTGTTGGGGCAGTACTTC. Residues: CASSRPHRVLGQYF.

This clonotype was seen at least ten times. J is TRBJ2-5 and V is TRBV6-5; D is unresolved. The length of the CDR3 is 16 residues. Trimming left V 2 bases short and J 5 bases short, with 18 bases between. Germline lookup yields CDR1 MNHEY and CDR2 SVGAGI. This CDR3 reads CASSYVVGAARETQYF. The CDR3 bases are TGTGCCAGCAGTTACGTCGTAGGCGCCGCTAGGGAGACCCAGTACTTC.

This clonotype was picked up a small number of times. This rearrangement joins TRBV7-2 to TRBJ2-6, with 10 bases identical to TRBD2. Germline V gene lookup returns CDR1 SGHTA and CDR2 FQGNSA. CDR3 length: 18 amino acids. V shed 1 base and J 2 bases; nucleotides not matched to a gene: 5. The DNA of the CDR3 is TGTGCCAGCAGCTTAGTTGGGCTAGCGGGGGCTGGGGCCAACGTCCTGACTTTC. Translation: CASSLVGLAGAGANVLTF.

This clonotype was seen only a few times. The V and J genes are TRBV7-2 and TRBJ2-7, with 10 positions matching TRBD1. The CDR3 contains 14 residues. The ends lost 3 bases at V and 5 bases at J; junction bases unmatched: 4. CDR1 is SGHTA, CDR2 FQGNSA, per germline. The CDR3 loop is CASSLGQGSHEQYF. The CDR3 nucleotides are TGTGCCAGCAGCTTGGGACAGGGGTCCCACGAGCAGTACTTC.

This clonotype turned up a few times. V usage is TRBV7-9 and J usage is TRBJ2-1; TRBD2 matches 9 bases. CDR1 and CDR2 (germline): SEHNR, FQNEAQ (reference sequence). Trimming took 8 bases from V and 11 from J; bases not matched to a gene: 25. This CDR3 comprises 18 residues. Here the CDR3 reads CASGNLPSGTKKSLKQFF. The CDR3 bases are TGTGCCAGCGGAAACTTACCTAGCGGGACTAAAAAGTCCCTAAAGCAGTTCTTC.

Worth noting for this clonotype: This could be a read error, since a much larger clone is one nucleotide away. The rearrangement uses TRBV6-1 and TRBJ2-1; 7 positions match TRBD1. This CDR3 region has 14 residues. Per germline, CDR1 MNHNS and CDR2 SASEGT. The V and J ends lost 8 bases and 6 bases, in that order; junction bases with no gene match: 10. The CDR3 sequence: CASAGTALANEQFF. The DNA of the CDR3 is TGTGCCAGCGCCGGGACAGCCCTCGCCAATGAGCAGTTCTTC.

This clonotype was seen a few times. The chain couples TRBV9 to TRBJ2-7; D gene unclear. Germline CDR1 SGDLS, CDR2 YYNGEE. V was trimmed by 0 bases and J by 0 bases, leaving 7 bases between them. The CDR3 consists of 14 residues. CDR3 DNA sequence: TGTGCCAGCAGCGTAGGCGCGAGCTCCTACGAGCAGTACTTC. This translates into CASSVGASSYEQYF.

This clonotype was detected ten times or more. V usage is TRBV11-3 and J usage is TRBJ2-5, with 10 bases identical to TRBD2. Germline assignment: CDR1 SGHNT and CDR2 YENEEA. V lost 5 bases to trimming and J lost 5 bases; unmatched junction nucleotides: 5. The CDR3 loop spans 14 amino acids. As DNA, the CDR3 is TGTGCCAGCAGCCGGACTAGCGGTGGGGAGACCCAGTACTTC. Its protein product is CASSRTSGGETQYF.